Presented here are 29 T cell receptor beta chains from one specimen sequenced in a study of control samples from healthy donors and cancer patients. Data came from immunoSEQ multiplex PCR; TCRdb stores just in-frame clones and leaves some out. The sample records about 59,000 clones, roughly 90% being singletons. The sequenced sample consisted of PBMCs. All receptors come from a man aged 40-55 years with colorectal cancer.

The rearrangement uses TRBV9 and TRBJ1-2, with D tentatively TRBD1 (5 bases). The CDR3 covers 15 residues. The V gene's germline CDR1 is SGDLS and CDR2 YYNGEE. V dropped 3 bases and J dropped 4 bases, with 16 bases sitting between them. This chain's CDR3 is CASSASLTEPYGYTF. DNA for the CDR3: TGTGCCAGCAGCGCCAGCCTGACAGAGCCCTATGGCTACACCTTC.

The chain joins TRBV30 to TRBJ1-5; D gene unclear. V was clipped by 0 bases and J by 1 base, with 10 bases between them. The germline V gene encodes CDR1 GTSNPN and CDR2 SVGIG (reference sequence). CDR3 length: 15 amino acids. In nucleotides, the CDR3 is TGTGCCTGGAGTGTACCGACCTTAAGCAATCAGCCCCAGCATTTT. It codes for CAWSVPTLSNQPQHF.

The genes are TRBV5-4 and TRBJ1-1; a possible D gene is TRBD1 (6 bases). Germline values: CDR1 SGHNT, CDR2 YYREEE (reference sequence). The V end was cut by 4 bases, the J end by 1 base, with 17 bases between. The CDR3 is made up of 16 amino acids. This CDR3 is CASSPGGASANTEAFF. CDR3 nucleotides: TGTGCCAGCAGCCCGGGGGGGGCTTCCGCGAACACTGAAGCTTTCTTT.

The CDR3 nucleotides read TGCGCCAGCAGCTTCGACGAGTCCGGGGAGCTGTTTTTT. Translation: CASSFDESGELFF. The rearrangement uses TRBV5-1 and TRBJ2-2, with unresolved D. CDR3 length equals 13 residues. Trimming pared 2 bases from V and 6 bases from J, leaving 8 bases between. Germline CDR1 reads SGHRS; CDR2 reads YFSETQ.

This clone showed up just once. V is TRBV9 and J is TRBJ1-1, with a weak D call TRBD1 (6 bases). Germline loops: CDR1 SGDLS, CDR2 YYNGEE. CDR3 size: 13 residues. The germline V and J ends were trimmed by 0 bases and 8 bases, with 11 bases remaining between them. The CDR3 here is CASSVATGTEAFF. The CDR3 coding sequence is TGTGCCAGCAGCGTAGCTACTGGGACAGAAGCTTTCTTT.

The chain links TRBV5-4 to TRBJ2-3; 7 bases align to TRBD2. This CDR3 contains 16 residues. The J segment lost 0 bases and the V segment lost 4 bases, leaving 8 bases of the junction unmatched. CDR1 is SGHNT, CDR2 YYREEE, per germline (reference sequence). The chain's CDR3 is CASSPARRGSTDTQYF. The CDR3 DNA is TGTGCCAGCAGCCCAGCCCGGCGGGGGAGCACAGATACGCAGTATTTT.

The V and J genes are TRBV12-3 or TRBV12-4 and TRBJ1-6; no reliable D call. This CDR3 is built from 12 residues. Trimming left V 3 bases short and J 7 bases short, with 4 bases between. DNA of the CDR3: TGTGCCAGCAGTTTTCCCAATTCACCCCTCCACTTT. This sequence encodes CASSFPNSPLHF.

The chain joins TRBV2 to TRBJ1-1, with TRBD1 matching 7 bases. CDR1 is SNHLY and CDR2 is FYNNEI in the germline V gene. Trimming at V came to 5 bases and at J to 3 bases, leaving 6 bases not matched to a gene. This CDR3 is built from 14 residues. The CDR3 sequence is CASSLQGRDTEAFF. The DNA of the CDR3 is TGTGCCAGCAGTCTACAGGGGCGTGACACTGAAGCTTTCTTT.

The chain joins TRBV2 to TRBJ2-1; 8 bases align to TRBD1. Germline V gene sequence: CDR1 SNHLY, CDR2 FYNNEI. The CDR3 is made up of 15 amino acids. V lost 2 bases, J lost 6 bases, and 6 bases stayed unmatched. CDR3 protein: CASSEWQGAINEQFF. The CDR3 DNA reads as TGTGCCAGCAGTGAATGGCAGGGGGCTATCAATGAGCAGTTCTTC.

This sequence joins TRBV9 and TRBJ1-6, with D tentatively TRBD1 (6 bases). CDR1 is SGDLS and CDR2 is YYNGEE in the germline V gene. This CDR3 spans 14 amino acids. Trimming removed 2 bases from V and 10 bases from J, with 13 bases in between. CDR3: CASSVTDSLSPLHF. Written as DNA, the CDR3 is TGTGCCAGCAGCGTGACGGACAGCCTCTCACCCCTCCACTTT. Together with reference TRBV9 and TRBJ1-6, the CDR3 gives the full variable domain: DSGVTQTPKHLITATGQRVTLRCSPRSGDLSVYWYQQSLDQGLQFLIQYYNGEERAKGNILERFSAQQFPDLHSELNLSSLELGDSALYFCASSVTDSLSPLHFGNGTRLTVT.

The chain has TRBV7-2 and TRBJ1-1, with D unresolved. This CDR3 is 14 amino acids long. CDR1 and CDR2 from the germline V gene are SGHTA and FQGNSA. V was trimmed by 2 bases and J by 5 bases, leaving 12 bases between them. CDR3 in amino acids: CASSLSTPGTEAFF. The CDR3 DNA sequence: TGTGCCAGCAGCTTAAGTACCCCGGGTACTGAAGCTTTCTTT.

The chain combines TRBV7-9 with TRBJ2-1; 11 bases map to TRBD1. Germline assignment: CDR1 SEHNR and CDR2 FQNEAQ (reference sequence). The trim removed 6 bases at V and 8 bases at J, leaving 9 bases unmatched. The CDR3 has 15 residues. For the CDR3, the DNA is TGTGCCAGCAGATGGAGGACAGGGGGCTGGGATGAGCAGTTCTTC. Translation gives CASRWRTGGWDEQFF.

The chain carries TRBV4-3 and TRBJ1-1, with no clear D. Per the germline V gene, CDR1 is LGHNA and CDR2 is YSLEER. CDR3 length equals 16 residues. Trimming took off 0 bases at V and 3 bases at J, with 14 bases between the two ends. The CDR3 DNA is TGCGCCAGCAGCCAAGATAGCGGAGGGTGGGACACTGAAGCTTTCTTT. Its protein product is CASSQDSGGWDTEAFF.

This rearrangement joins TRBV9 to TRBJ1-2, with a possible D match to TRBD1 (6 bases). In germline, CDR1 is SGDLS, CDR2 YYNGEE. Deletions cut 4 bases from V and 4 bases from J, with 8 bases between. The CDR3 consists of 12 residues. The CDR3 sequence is CASSTRGYGYTF. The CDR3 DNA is TGTGCCAGCAGCACCAGGGGCTATGGCTACACCTTC.

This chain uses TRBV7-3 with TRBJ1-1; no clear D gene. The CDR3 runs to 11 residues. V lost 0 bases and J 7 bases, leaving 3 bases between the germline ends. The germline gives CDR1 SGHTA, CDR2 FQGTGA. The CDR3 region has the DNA TGTGCCAGCAGCTTAACTGGTGAAGCTTTCTTT. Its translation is CASSLTGEAFF.

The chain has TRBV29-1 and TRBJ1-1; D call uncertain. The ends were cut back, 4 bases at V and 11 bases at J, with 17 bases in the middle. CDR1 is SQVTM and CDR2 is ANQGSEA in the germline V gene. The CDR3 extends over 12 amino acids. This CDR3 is CSVGQPSYLAFF. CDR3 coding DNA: TGCAGCGTTGGGCAGCCCTCCTATCTTGCTTTCTTT. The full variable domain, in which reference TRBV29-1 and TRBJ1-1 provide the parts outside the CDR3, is SAVISQKPSRDICQRGTSLTIQCQVDSQVTMMFWYRQQPGQSLTLIATANQGSEATYESGFVIDKFPISRPNLTFSTLTVSNMSPEDSSIYLCSVGQPSYLAFFGQGTRLTVV.

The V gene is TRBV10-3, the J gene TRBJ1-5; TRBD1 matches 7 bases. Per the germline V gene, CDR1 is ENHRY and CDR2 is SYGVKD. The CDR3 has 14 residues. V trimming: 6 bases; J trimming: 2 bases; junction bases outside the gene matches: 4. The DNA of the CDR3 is TGTGCCATCAGCCACACAGGGGGCAATCAGCCCCAGCATTTT. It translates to CAISHTGGNQPQHF.

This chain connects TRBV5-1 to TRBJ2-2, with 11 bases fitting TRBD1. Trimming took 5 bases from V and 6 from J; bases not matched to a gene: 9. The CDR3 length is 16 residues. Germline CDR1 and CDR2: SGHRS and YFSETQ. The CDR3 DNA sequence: TGCGCCAGCAGTATGCAAGGACAGGGGGCGTCCGGGGAGCTGTTTTTT. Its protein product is CASSMQGQGASGELFF.

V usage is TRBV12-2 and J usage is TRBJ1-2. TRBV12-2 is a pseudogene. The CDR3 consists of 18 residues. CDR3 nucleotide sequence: TGTGCAAGTCGCTTAGTATCGGGGGCAGGGCAACCGCCCTATGGCTACACCTTC. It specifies CASRLVSGAGQPPYGYTF.

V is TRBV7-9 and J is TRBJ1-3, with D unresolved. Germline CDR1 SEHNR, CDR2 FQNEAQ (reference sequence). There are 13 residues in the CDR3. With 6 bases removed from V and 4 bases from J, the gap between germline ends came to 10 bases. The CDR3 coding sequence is TGTGCCAGCAGGACGAATACCGGAAACACCATATATTTT. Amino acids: CASRTNTGNTIYF.

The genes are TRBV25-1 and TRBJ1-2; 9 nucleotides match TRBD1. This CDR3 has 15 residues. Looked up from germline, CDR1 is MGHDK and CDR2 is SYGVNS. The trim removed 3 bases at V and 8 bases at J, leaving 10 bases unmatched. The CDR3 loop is CASSDPGTGNIGYTF. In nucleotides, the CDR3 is TGTGCCAGCAGTGACCCCGGGACAGGGAACATCGGCTACACCTTC.

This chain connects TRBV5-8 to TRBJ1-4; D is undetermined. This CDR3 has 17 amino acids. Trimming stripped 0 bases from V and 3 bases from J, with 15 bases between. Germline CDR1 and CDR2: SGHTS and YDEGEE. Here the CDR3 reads CASSLGALGGANEKLFF. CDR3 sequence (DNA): TGTGCCAGCAGCTTGGGGGCCCTGGGTGGCGCTAATGAAAAACTGTTTTTT.

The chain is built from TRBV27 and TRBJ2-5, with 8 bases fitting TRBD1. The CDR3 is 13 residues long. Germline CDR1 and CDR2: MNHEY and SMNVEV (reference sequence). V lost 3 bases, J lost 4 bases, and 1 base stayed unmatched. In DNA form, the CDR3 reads TGTGCCAGCAGTTTCAGGGGGCCAGAGACCCAGTACTTC. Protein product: CASSFRGPETQYF.

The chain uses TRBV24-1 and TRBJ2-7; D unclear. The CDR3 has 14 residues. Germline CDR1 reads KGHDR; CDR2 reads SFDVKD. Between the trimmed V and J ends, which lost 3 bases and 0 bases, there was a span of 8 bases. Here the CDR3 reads CATSDTKHSYEQYF. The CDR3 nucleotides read TGTGCCACCAGTGATACAAAGCACTCCTACGAGCAGTACTTC.

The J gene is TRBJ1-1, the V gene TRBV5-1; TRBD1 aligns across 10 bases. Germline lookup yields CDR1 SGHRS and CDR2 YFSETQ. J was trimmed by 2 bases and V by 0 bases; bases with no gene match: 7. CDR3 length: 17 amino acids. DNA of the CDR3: TGCGCCAGCAGCTTGGTGGGACAGGGGTCTTTAAACACTGAAGCTTTCTTT. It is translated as CASSLVGQGSLNTEAFF.

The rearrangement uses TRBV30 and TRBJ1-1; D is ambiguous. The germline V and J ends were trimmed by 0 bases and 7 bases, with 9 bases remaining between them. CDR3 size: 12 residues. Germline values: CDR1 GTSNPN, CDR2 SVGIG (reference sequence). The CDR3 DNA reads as TGTGCCTGGAGTGTACGAAAATATGAAGCTTTCTTT. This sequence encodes CAWSVRKYEAFF.

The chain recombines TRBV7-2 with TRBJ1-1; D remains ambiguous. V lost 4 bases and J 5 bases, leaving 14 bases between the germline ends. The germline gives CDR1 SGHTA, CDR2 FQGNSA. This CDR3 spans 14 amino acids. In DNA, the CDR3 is TGTGCCAGCAGCTCTTACGACCCCGGTACTGAAGCTTTCTTT. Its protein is CASSSYDPGTEAFF. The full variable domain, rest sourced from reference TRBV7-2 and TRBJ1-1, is GAGVSQSPSNKVTEKGKDVELRCDPISGHTALYWYRQSLGQGLEFLIYFQGNSAPDKSGLPSDRFSAERTGGSVSTLTIQRTQQEDSAVYLCASSSYDPGTEAFFGQGTRLTVV.

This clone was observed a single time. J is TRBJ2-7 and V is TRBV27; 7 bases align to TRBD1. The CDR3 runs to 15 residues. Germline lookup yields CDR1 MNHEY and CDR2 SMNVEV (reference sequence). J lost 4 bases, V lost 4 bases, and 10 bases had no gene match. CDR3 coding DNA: TGTGCCAGCAGTTCTACGAAGACAGGGAATTACGAGCAGTACTTC. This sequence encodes CASSSTKTGNYEQYF.

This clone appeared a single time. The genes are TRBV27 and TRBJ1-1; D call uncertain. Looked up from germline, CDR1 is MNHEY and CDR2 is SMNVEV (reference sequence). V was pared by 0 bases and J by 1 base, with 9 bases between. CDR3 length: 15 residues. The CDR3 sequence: CASSLSNTKNTEAFF. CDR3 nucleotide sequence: TGTGCCAGCAGTTTATCAAACACTAAGAACACTGAAGCTTTCTTT.